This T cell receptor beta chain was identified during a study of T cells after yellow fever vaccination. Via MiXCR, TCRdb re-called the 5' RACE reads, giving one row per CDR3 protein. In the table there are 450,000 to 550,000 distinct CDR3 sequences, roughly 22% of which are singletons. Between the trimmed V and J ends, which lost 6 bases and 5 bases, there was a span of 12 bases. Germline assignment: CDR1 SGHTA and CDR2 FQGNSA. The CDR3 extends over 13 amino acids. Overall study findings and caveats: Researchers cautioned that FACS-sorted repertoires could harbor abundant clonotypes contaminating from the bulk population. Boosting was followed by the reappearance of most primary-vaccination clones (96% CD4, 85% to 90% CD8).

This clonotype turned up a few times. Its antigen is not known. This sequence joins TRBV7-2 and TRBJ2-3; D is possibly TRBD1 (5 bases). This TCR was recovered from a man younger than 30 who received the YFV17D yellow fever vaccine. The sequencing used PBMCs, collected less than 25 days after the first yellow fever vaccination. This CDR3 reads CASRKSRVDTQYF. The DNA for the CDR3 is TGTGCCAGCAGGAAATCCAGGGTAGATACGCAGTATTTT.